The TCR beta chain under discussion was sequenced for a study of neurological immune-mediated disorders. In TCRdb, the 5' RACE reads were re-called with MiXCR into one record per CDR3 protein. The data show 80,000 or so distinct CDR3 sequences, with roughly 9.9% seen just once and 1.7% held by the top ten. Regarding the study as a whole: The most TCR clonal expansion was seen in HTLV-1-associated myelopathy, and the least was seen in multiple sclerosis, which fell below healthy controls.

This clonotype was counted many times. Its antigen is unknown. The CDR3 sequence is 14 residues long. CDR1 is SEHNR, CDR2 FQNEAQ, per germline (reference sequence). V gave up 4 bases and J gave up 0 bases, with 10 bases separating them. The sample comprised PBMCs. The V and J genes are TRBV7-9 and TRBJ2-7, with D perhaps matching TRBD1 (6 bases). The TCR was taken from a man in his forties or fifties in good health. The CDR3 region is CASSWDTDSYEQYF. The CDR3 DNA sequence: TGTGCCAGCAGCTGGGACACAGACTCCTACGAGCAGTACTTC.